This T cell receptor (beta chain) derives from a study of cytomegalovirus exposure and HLA in healthy donors (dated by TCRdb to 2017 to 2019). Notes on the research overall: The 500 to 700 repertoires of the first cohort and the 95 to 150 validation repertoires were produced on the same platform, according to a later analysis. The study aimed to test whether cataloging public T cell receptors could reveal signatures of past pathogen exposure. A separate validation cohort of some 130 different subjects was used in addition to the roughly 670-subject first cohort. To predict cytomegalovirus infection status, the study brought together high-throughput TCR immunosequencing, statistical association of individual TCRs with disease status, and machine learning.

The donors belonged to the validation cohort of over a hundred subjects, which was separate from the roughly 700-subject first cohort. Overall results and qualifications from the work: All 120 or so repertoires were used to score co-occurrence in the validation cohort in a later analysis, because that analysis had no HLA typing for the cohort. A few of the identified cytomegalovirus-associated TCR beta chains were confirmed in vitro to be specific for cytomegalovirus antigens. In a later analysis, TCRs clustered in the first cohort were found to also tend to co-occur in the roughly 130 validation repertoires, with 85% to 95% of cluster scores above 0. While some public TCRs were present in many individuals, most TCR sequences turned up only very rarely across donors. The study listed 150 to 200 TCR beta chains as associated with cytomegalovirus. Cytomegalovirus status was reported to be diagnosed by the classifier with high specificity and sensitivity in both the original and validation cohorts. According to the authors, the approach could potentially be generalized to other disease states and immunological phenotypes.

The method was the immunoSEQ multiplex PCR assay. As for the authors' bioinformatics: To diagnose cytomegalovirus status from the catalog of TCR beta chain sequences, a statistical classification framework was built. Not all clones reach the TCRdb copy of this immuneACCESS table, which keeps in-frame sequences only. Checked studies attribute under half of the gap to unresolved V genes and leave the rest unexplained. The D gene and trimming were derived from the DNA, and the V and J assignments and clone size from that table. Across this sample there are more than 95,000 clones, with 70% to 90% seen only once. Of the sample, less than 2% falls within the top ten clones. Relative to germline, V is missing 1 base and J is missing 0 bases, with 9 bases of the junction outside any gene match. The germline V gene specifies MNHNS as CDR1 and SASEGT as CDR2. From cysteine to phenylalanine, the CDR3 is 18 amino acids long. Only the CDR3 part of the read is kept: 54 bases, read in frame from the first base.

A remark on this clone: Its binding antigen is unknown. Qualities for individual bases were not recorded, and no much larger clone is one base off.

The sequence links TRBV6-1 to TRBJ1-5, with 7 bases in between that match TRBD1. The sequence was collected from a woman under 30 in good health and CMV-seronegative. The specimen sequenced was PBMCs. DNA sequence: TGTGCCAGCAGTGAAGACGGACAGGTTGGGTTTAGCAATCAGCCCCAGCATTTT. The resulting protein is CASSEDGQVGFSNQPQHF.